The next 20 T cell receptor beta chains were all read from a single sample in a study of PD-L1 blockade in urothelial cancer. Assay: immunoSEQ multiplex PCR; the TCRdb copy retains only in-frame clones and omits some. The repertoire holds 56,000 or so clones, with 85% as singletons. Time point defined: pretreatment peripheral blood. Source: PBMCs, taken around atezolizumab (anti-PD-L1) treatment. These receptors all stem from a man between 65 and 85 years old with urothelial cancer.

The chain combines TRBV4-2 with TRBJ2-1; 8 bases are shared with TRBD2. Germline CDR1 is LGHNA and CDR2 is YNFKEQ. This CDR3 has 16 amino acids. After removal of 1 base from V and 3 bases from J, the junction contained 5 bases not matched to a gene. This CDR3 reads CASSQAGGGIYNEQFF. As DNA, the CDR3 is TGTGCCAGCAGCCAAGCGGGAGGGGGGATCTACAATGAGCAGTTCTTC.

This clone was counted a single time. The chain uses TRBV19 and TRBJ1-1; tentatively, D is TRBD1 (5 bases). The length of the CDR3 is 15 residues. The germline V gene encodes CDR1 LNHDA and CDR2 SQIVND (reference sequence). Between the trimmed V and J ends, which lost 6 bases and 1 base, there was a span of 15 bases. The CDR3 here is CASRAEDSRNTEAFF. The CDR3 bases are TGTGCCAGTAGGGCCGAAGACAGTAGGAACACTGAAGCTTTCTTT.

The chain has TRBV5-6 and TRBJ2-7, with TRBD2 identical over 7 bases. Germline V gene lookup returns CDR1 SGHDT and CDR2 YYEEEE. V shed 2 bases, J shed 0 bases, and the junction held 5 bases outside the gene matches. This CDR3 region has 15 residues. The CDR3 protein is CASSLLARSSYEQYF. CDR3 coding DNA: TGTGCCAGCAGCTTACTAGCGAGGAGCTCCTACGAGCAGTACTTC.

This clone has a handful of counts. V gene TRBV2 combines with J gene TRBJ2-7; tentative D call: TRBD2 (6 bases). Deletions cut 7 bases from V and 4 bases from J, with 8 bases between. Germline V gene lookup returns CDR1 SNHLY and CDR2 FYNNEI. The CDR3 is 11 amino acids. This CDR3 is CASTSGYEQYF. The CDR3 DNA follows: TGTGCCAGCACCAGCGGGTACGAGCAGTACTTC.

The V call is TRBV19, the J call TRBJ1-1; D perhaps matches TRBD1 (5 bases). Trimming pared 6 bases from V and 4 bases from J, leaving 18 bases between. CDR3 size: 15 residues. Germline V gene lookup returns CDR1 LNHDA and CDR2 SQIVND (reference sequence). CDR3 bases: TGTGCCAGTAGCCTCTCCGGGGGGGGAGTCACTGAAGCTTTCTTT. Translated, it gives CASSLSGGGVTEAFF.

CDR3 DNA sequence: TGTGCCAGCAGCCAGACCCTGGGGCCCTACGAGCAGTACTTC. Translating gives CASSQTLGPYEQYF. The rearrangement joins TRBV25-1 to TRBJ2-7, with D possibly being TRBD1 (5 bases). This CDR3 region has 14 residues. Trimming shortened V by 6 bases and J by 2 bases, and 14 bases separated the two germline ends. CDR1 and CDR2 (germline): MGHDK, SYGVNS.

The chain recombines TRBV13 with TRBJ2-2, with 10 bases lining up with TRBD1. Trimming took 5 bases from V and 5 from J; bases not matched to a gene: 5. Germline CDR1 reads PRHDT; CDR2 reads FYEKMQ (reference sequence). The CDR3 spans 15 residues. CDR3: CASSIRTGGTGELFF. As DNA, the CDR3 is TGTGCCAGCAGCATTAGGACAGGGGGGACCGGGGAGCTGTTTTTT.

The chain has TRBV29-1 and TRBJ1-2; 11 bases are a match to TRBD1. The CDR3 is 13 amino acids. Germline CDR1 SQVTM, CDR2 ANQGSEA. Trimming took 4 bases from V and 7 from J; bases not matched to a gene: 5. As DNA, the CDR3 is TGCAGCGTTGGCGGGACAGGGGGTGGTGGCTACACCTTC. Translation: CSVGGTGGGGYTF.

This clone has only one observation. The genes are TRBV25-1 and TRBJ2-7, with 11 bases lining up with TRBD2. J was trimmed by 2 bases and V by 2 bases; bases with no gene match: 11. The CDR3 covers 18 residues. CDR1 and CDR2 from the germline V gene are MGHDK and SYGVNS. The CDR3 region is CASSEVNRTSGPTYEQYF. In DNA form, the CDR3 reads TGTGCCAGCAGTGAAGTTAATCGGACTAGCGGGCCGACCTACGAGCAGTACTTC.

J is TRBJ1-5 and V is TRBV19; 10 nucleotides agree with TRBD1. V trimming: 0 bases; J trimming: 4 bases; junction bases outside the gene matches: 6. The germline gives CDR1 LNHDA, CDR2 SQIVND (reference sequence). This CDR3 region has 17 residues. The CDR3 sequence: CASSIDSVGQGNQPQHF. CDR3 nucleotide sequence: TGTGCCAGTAGTATAGATTCCGTGGGACAGGGGAATCAGCCCCAGCATTTT.

This clone was seen only once. The rearrangement uses TRBV6-1 and TRBJ2-3, with D possibly being TRBD1 (5 bases). The length of the CDR3 is 15 residues. Trimming took off 3 bases at V and 2 bases at J, with 12 bases between the two ends. Germline V gene lookup returns CDR1 MNHNS and CDR2 SASEGT. The CDR3: CASSDSRGLTDTQYF. In DNA, the CDR3 is TGTGCCAGCAGTGACAGTAGGGGTCTCACAGATACGCAGTATTTT.

The chain is built from TRBV19 and TRBJ2-5; TRBD1 matches 8 bases. The CDR3 is made up of 15 amino acids. V shed 5 bases, J shed 1 base, and the junction held 6 bases outside the gene matches. Germline lookup yields CDR1 LNHDA and CDR2 SQIVND (reference sequence). For the CDR3, the DNA is TGTGCCAGTAGTCCCTGGACAGGGACCCAAGAGACCCAGTACTTC. Residues: CASSPWTGTQETQYF.

The V and J genes are TRBV9 and TRBJ2-1, with 10 bases aligning to TRBD2. V was pared by 3 bases and J by 11 bases, with 14 bases of the junction left unmatched. The germline gives CDR1 SGDLS, CDR2 YYNGEE. CDR3 length: 16 residues. The CDR3 here is CASSAAGTSVGAKQFF. The CDR3 DNA follows: TGTGCCAGCAGCGCAGCCGGGACTAGCGTGGGGGCCAAGCAGTTCTTC. Filled out from reference TRBV9 and TRBJ2-1, the complete variable domain reads DSGVTQTPKHLITATGQRVTLRCSPRSGDLSVYWYQQSLDQGLQFLIQYYNGEERAKGNILERFSAQQFPDLHSELNLSSLELGDSALYFCASSAAGTSVGAKQFFGPGTRLTVL.

This clone was picked up one time. The V call is TRBV5-4, the J call TRBJ1-4; 9 positions match TRBD1. The germline V gene encodes CDR1 SGHNT and CDR2 YYREEE (reference sequence). After removal of 4 bases from V and 6 bases from J, the junction contained 7 bases not matched to a gene. The CDR3 is 15 amino acids. In DNA form, the CDR3 reads TGTGCCAGCAGCCGGGGGACAGGGATTGATGAAAAACTGTTTTTT. Translated, it gives CASSRGTGIDEKLFF.

This chain joins TRBV6-1 and TRBJ2-1; no clear D gene. CDR3 length: 14 residues. Germline CDR1 MNHNS, CDR2 SASEGT. Deletions cut 1 base from V and 1 base from J, with 5 bases between. The CDR3 DNA sequence: TGTGCCAGCAGTGAAGGAGCTTCCTACAATGAGCAGTTCTTC. The encoded protein is CASSEGASYNEQFF.

This rearrangement joins TRBV5-1 to TRBJ2-1, with D perhaps matching TRBD1 or TRBD2 (6 bases each). The germline CDR1 and CDR2 sequences are SGHRS and YFSETQ. Trimming cost V 4 bases and J 8 bases, with 13 bases left between them. The CDR3 sequence is 13 residues long. This CDR3 reads CASSLGGLHEQFF. Here the CDR3 DNA reads TGCGCCAGCAGCCTGGGGGGCCTTCATGAGCAGTTCTTC.

The chain recombines TRBV11-2 with TRBJ2-5; D perhaps matches TRBD1 (6 bases). This CDR3 is 16 amino acids long. The V and J ends lost 4 bases and 4 bases respectively, with 19 bases between them. Germline lookup yields CDR1 SGHAT and CDR2 FQNNGV. The CDR3 region has the DNA TGTGCCAGCAGCTCGTACTCCCAGGGGTCGAGAGAGACCCAGTACTTC. Its translation is CASSSYSQGSRETQYF.

The chain is built from TRBV9 and TRBJ2-7; 9 nucleotides agree with TRBD1. The V gene's germline CDR1 is SGDLS and CDR2 YYNGEE. V lost 4 bases, J lost 6 bases, and 8 bases stayed unmatched. CDR3 size: 14 residues. The CDR3 loop reads CASSPRTGASEQYF. CDR3 DNA sequence: TGTGCCAGCAGCCCCCGGACAGGGGCCAGCGAGCAGTACTTC.

V is TRBV7-9 and J is TRBJ2-6, with TRBD1 identical over 10 bases. V shed 4 bases and J 0 bases; nucleotides not matched to a gene: 6. Germline assignment: CDR1 SEHNR and CDR2 FQNEAQ (reference sequence). The CDR3 covers 18 residues. The CDR3 is CASSSGQGLPSGANVLTF. CDR3 in DNA: TGTGCCAGCAGCTCGGGACAGGGGCTACCCTCTGGGGCCAACGTCCTGACTTTC. Full variable domain (rest looked up from reference TRBV7-9 and TRBJ2-6): DTGVSQNPRHKITKRGQNVTFRCDPISEHNRLYWYRQTLGQGPEFLTYFQNEAQLEKSRLLSDRFSAERPKGSFSTLEIQRTEQGDSAMYLCASSSGQGLPSGANVLTFGAGSRLTVL.

This chain uses TRBV6-6 with TRBJ1-2; possible D gene TRBD1, 6 bases. The CDR3 runs to 14 residues. Germline V gene sequence: CDR1 MNHNY, CDR2 SVGAGI (reference sequence). V shed 4 bases and J shed 4 bases, with 13 bases lying between them. CDR3 protein: CASSSPGGAYGYTF. The CDR3 nucleotides are TGTGCCAGCAGTTCCCCTGGGGGGGCCTATGGCTACACCTTC.